Presented here are 14 T cell receptor beta chains from one specimen sequenced in a study of blood T cell repertoires in COVID-19 (TCRdb year 2020). Library prep was done by the immunoSEQ multiplex PCR assay. TCRdb re-hosts the immuneACCESS table, in-frame sequences only. Its copies lack some clones; in the studies checked, an unresolved V gene accounts for under half of them, and the cause for the rest is not known. This sample has about 150,000 clones in its table, and roughly 84% of those were observed once. The ten largest clones take up under 7% of the sample. What was sequenced was PBMCs or T cells enriched from blood (not recorded which). Receptors were obtained from a woman aged 45-65 years who had been exposed to COVID-19.

The V and J genes are TRBV9 and TRBJ1-2; 8 nucleotides align to TRBD1. With V trimmed by 0 bases and J by 8 bases, 9 bases remained unmatched. The CDR3 has 15 residues. CDR1 is SGDLS and CDR2 is YYNGEE in the germline V gene. The CDR3 DNA follows: TGTGCCAGCAGCGTAGGGGCGACAGGGGTTGAGGGCTACACCTTC. Protein: CASSVGATGVEGYTF. Together with reference TRBV9 and TRBJ1-2, the CDR3 gives the full variable domain: DSGVTQTPKHLITATGQRVTLRCSPRSGDLSVYWYQQSLDQGLQFLIQYYNGEERAKGNILERFSAQQFPDLHSELNLSSLELGDSALYFCASSVGATGVEGYTFGSGTRLTVV.

V gene TRBV6-5 combines with J gene TRBJ1-6; tentative D call: TRBD1 (5 bases). Trimming cost V 2 bases and J 7 bases, with 15 bases left between them. The CDR3 consists of 16 residues. Germline V gives CDR1 MNHEY, CDR2 SVGAGI. The CDR3 spells CASSYELQGWNSPLHF. The CDR3 nucleotides read TGTGCCAGCAGTTACGAGCTGCAGGGTTGGAATTCACCCCTCCACTTT.

In DNA, the CDR3 is TGTGCCAGCAGCTTCCCGACAGTTCCCCCGGAAAAACTGTTTTTT. The encoded protein is CASSFPTVPPEKLFF. The chain has TRBV11-3 and TRBJ1-4; tentative D call: TRBD1 (5 bases). Germline V lookup: CDR1 SGHNT, CDR2 YENEEA. CDR3 length equals 15 residues. V was pared by 3 bases and J by 8 bases, with 16 bases between.

The J gene is TRBJ2-3, the V gene TRBV9, with 9 bases matching TRBD2. This CDR3 spans 16 amino acids. V lost 0 bases to trimming and J lost 5 bases; unmatched junction nucleotides: 7. From germline, CDR1 is SGDLS and CDR2 YYNGEE. Written as DNA, the CDR3 is TGTGCCAGCAGCGTAGGTGCGGGGGGGCGCGTAGATACGCAGTATTTT. It encodes CASSVGAGGRVDTQYF.

The V and J genes are TRBV7-2 and TRBJ2-2; possibly TRBD2 for D (6 bases). CDR1 is SGHTA, CDR2 FQGNSA, per germline. V was shortened by 5 bases and J by 6 bases, with 13 bases between the two germline ends. There are 14 residues in the CDR3. The DNA for the CDR3 is TGTGCCAGCAGCGGGGGACGGAGGGCCGGGGAGCTGTTTTTT. Translating gives CASSGGRRAGELFF. The full variable domain, completed using reference TRBV7-2 and TRBJ2-2, is GAGVSQSPSNKVTEKGKDVELRCDPISGHTALYWYRQSLGQGLEFLIYFQGNSAPDKSGLPSDRFSAERTGGSVSTLTIQRTQQEDSAVYLCASSGGRRAGELFFGEGSRLTVL.

This clone was detected only a few times. The chain combines TRBV6-5 with TRBJ2-1; 10 nucleotides agree with TRBD2. CDR3 length equals 16 residues. The ends lost 2 bases at V and 7 bases at J; junction bases unmatched: 8. CDR1 is MNHEY and CDR2 is SVGAGI in the germline V gene. CDR3 bases: TGTGCCAGCAGTTACCTGAGCGGGAGGGCGGGAAATGAGCAGTTCTTC. Translated, it gives CASSYLSGRAGNEQFF.

The chain couples TRBV27 to TRBJ1-5, with TRBD1 identical over 10 bases. Germline CDR1 and CDR2: MNHEY and SMNVEV (reference sequence). V was clipped by 3 bases and J by 6 bases; unmatched bases: 2. The CDR3 totals 14 residues. CDR3: CASSFGTGAQPQHF. The CDR3 DNA sequence: TGTGCCAGCAGTTTCGGGACAGGGGCTCAGCCCCAGCATTTT.

The chain combines TRBV18 with TRBJ2-1; possibly TRBD2 for D (6 bases). CDR1 is KGHSH, CDR2 LQKENI, per germline. V lost 3 bases, J lost 6 bases, and 9 bases lay in between. The CDR3 extends over 13 amino acids. The CDR3 sequence: CASSPVGGNEQFF. The CDR3 DNA is TGTGCCAGCTCACCGGTGGGGGGCAATGAGCAGTTCTTC.

The genes are TRBV5-1 and TRBJ2-2, with 12 bases matching TRBD2. CDR3 size: 17 residues. The V gene end was trimmed by 4 bases and the J gene end by 1 base; junction bases not matched to a gene: 5. Per the germline V gene, CDR1 is SGHRS and CDR2 is YFSETQ. The CDR3 DNA is TGCGCCAGCAGCCCCATACTAGCGGGGGGGAACACCGGGGAGCTGTTTTTT. Its translation is CASSPILAGGNTGELFF.

The chain links TRBV19 to TRBJ1-4, with D perhaps TRBD1 (6 bases). The CDR3 runs to 14 residues. Germline CDR1 LNHDA, CDR2 SQIVND (reference sequence). V was cut by 7 bases and J by 0 bases, with 9 bases left in between. DNA of the CDR3: TGTGCCAGTACCGGGACACCAACTAATGAAAAACTGTTTTTT. It specifies CASTGTPTNEKLFF. Combining the CDR3 with reference TRBV19 and TRBJ1-4 gives the whole variable domain DGGITQSPKYLFRKEGQNVTLSCEQNLNHDAMYWYRQDPGQGLRLIYYSQIVNDFQKGDIAEGYSVSREKKESFPLTVTSAQKNPTAFYLCASTGTPTNEKLFFGSGTQLSVL.

The chain carries TRBV27 and TRBJ2-1, with 10 positions matching TRBD2. With V trimmed by 0 bases and J by 6 bases, 5 bases remained unmatched. The germline CDR1 and CDR2 sequences are MNHEY and SMNVEV (reference sequence). This CDR3 region has 16 residues. The CDR3 DNA is TGTGCCAGCAGTTTATCGGATAGCGGGGGGTTCAATGAGCAGTTCTTC. It codes for CASSLSDSGGFNEQFF.

This clone was seen a single time. This chain joins TRBV18 and TRBJ2-3; 14 nucleotides match TRBD2. The V segment lost 2 bases and the J segment 2 bases; nucleotides outside the gene matches: 9. The germline V gene has CDR1 KGHSH and CDR2 LQKENI. This CDR3 has 19 amino acids. CDR3 sequence reads: CASSPRGLAGEIPTDTQYF. The DNA for the CDR3 is TGTGCCAGCTCACCAAGGGGACTAGCGGGGGAGATACCCACAGATACGCAGTATTTT.

The chain employs TRBV4-1 and TRBJ1-2, with TRBD1 matching over 8 bases. This CDR3 has 15 residues. Unmatched junction bases numbered 7, after V lost 1 base and J lost 6 bases. The V gene's germline CDR1 is MGHRA and CDR2 YSYEKL. CDR3 sequence (DNA): TGCGCCAGCAGCCAAGTTGGACAGGGTTTTGATGGCTACACCTTC. It translates to CASSQVGQGFDGYTF.

The J gene is TRBJ2-7, the V gene TRBV5-6; maybe TRBD2 (5 bases). Looked up from germline, CDR1 is SGHDT and CDR2 is YYEEEE. Trimming stripped 3 bases from V and 6 bases from J, with 25 bases between. The CDR3 runs to 17 residues. The CDR3, as DNA: TGTGCCAGCAGCTCCTTACTAGGGAACCCAAGTTGGGGCGAGCAGTACTTC. It translates to CASSSLLGNPSWGEQYF.